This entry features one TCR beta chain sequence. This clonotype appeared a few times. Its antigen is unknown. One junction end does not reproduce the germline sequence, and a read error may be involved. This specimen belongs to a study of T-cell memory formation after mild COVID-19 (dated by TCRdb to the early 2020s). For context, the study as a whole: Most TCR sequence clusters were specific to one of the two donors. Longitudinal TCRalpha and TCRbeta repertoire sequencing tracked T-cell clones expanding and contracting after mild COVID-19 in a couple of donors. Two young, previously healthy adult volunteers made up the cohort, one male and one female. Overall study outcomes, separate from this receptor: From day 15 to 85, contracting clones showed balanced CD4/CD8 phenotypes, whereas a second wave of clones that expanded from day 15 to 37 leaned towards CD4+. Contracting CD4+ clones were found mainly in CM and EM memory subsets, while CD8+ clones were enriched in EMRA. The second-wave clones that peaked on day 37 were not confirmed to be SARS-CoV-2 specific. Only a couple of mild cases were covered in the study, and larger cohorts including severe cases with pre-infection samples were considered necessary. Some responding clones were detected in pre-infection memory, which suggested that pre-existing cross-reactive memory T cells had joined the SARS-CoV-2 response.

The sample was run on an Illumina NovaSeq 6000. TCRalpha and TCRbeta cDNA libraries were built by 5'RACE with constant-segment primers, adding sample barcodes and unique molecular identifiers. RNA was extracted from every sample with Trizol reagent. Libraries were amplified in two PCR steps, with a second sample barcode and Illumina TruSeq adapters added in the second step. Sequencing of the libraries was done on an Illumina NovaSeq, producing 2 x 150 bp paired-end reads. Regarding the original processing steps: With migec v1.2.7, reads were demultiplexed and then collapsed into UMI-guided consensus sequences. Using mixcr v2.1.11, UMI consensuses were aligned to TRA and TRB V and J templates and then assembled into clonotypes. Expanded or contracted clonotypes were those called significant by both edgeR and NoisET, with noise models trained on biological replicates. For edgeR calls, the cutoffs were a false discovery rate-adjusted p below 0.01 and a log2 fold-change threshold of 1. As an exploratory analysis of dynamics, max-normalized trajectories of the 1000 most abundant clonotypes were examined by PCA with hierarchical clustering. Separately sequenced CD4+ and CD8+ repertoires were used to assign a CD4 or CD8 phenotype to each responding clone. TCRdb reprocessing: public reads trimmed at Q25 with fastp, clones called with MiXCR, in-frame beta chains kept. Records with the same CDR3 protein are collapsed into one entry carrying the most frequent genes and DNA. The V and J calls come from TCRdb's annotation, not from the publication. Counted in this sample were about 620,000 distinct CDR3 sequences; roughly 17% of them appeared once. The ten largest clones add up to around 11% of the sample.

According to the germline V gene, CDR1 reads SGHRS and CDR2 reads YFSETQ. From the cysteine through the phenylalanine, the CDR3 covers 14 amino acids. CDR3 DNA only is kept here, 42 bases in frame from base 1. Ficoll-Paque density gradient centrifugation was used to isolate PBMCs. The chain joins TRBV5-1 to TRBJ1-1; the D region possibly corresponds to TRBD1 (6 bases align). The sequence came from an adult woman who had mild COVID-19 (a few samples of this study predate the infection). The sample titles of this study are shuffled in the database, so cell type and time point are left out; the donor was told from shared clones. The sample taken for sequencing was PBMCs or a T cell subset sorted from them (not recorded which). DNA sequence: TGCGCCAGCAGGTTGGCAGGGGCAGGGACTGAAGCTTTCTTT. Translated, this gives CASRLAGAGTEAFF. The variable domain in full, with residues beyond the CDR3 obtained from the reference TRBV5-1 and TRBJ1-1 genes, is KAGVTQTPRYLIKTRGQQVTLSCSPISGHRSVSWYQQTPGQGLQFLFEYFSETQRNKGNFPGRFSGRQFSNSRSEMNVSTLELGDSALYLCASRLAGAGTEAFFGQGTRLTVV.